The 3 T cell receptor beta chains below come from one sample, sequenced in a study of CD8 T cells in Susac syndrome. Random hexamers were used to reverse transcribe the RNA input (0.5 to 1 ug). TCRdb analysed the immunoSEQ multiplex PCR reads with MiXCR anew, one entry per CDR3 protein. The table has about 110,000 distinct CDR3 sequences, 96% seen once. Input material: CD4+ T cells from PBMCs. Receptors originate from a human donor in good health.

The rearrangement links TRBV2 to TRBJ2-2, with TRBD1 as a possible D gene (6 bases). The V gene's germline CDR1 is SNHLY and CDR2 FYNNEI. V was pared by 0 bases and J by 1 base, with 9 bases between. The CDR3 has 16 residues. CDR3 sequence reads: CASSEAGTLNTGELFF. CDR3 in DNA: TGTGCCAGCAGTGAAGCTGGGACACTGAACACCGGGGAGCTGTTTTTT.

V gene TRBV28 combines with J gene TRBJ1-2; D is possibly TRBD1 (5 bases). This CDR3 comprises 12 residues. Trimming pared 6 bases from V and 5 bases from J, leaving 10 bases between. Germline-derived CDR1 and CDR2 are MDHEN and SYDVKM. CDR3 sequence: CASSPGQYGYTF. The CDR3 DNA reads as TGTGCCAGCAGCCCGGGGCAGTATGGCTACACCTTC.

The J gene is TRBJ2-3, the V gene TRBV24-1; 8 bases match TRBD1. V trimming: 4 bases; J trimming: 3 bases; junction bases outside the gene matches: 8. The CDR3 runs 16 residues. CDR1 is KGHDR, CDR2 SFDVKD, per germline. The DNA of the CDR3 is TGTGCCACCAGTGAAACCGGGACAGGAGTGACAGATACGCAGTATTTT. It translates to CATSETGTGVTDTQYF.